The 13 T cell receptor beta chains listed next were all sequenced from one sample in a study of glioma-infiltrating T cells. TCR alpha and beta CDR3 regions were amplified from RNA using iRepertoire nested multiplex PCR. TCRdb re-analysed the multiplex PCR reads in MiXCR, keeping a single row per CDR3 protein. Of over 100,000 distinct CDR3 sequences listed, around a quarter are singletons. The sample consisted of glioma tissue, nonneoplastic brain tissue, or PBMCs (not recorded which). These receptors came from a human donor with low-grade glioma or glioblastoma, undergoing nonglioma brain surgery, or in good health (not recorded which).

About this clonotype: This clone may be a read error of a much larger clone one base away. The chain has TRBV29-1 and TRBJ1-1; D might be TRBD1 (5 bases). The CDR3 is made up of 12 amino acids. The germline gives CDR1 SQVTM, CDR2 ANQGSEA. CDR3 in amino acids: CSGSRVNTEASF. In DNA form, the CDR3 reads TGCAGCGGGTCCAGGGTAAACACTGAAGCTTCCTTT.

A remark on this clonotype: Just one base apart from a much larger clone, this may be a read error. The J gene is TRBJ2-1, the V gene TRBV12-3 or TRBV12-4; weak D call: TRBD1 (5 bases). The CDR3 runs 12 residues. Trimming pared 1 base from V and 14 bases from J, leaving 12 bases between. The CDR3 is CASSLGGRVKFF. The CDR3 DNA follows: TGTGCCAGCAGTTTAGGGGGCAGGGTGAAGTTCTTC.

As concerns this clonotype: Just one base apart from a much larger clone, this may be a read error. The chain couples TRBV9 to TRBJ1-2; unclear D gene. The CDR3 loop spans 14 amino acids. The V and J ends lost 2 bases and 4 bases respectively, with 12 bases between them. Germline V gene sequence: CDR1 SGDLS, CDR2 YYNGEE. CDR3 bases: TGTGCCAGCAGCGTCGAAGGAACTTTCTATGGCTACACCTTC. Translation: CASSVEGTFYGYTF.

This clonotype was recorded once. The junction shows a germline mismatch at one end, possibly a read error. This sequence joins TRBV20-1 and TRBJ1-5; D unclear. CDR3 length: 15 residues. CDR1 DFQATT and CDR2 SNEGSKA come from the germline V gene (reference sequence). CDR3 region: CGARETATLYQPQHF. For the CDR3, the DNA is TGCGGTGCCAGAGAGACCGCGACATTATATCAGCCCCAGCATTTT.

As concerns this clonotype: A much bigger clone sits one base away, suggesting this may be a read error. The V and J genes are TRBV3-1 and TRBJ2-5, with 7 bases lining up with TRBD2. Germline CDR1 and CDR2: LGHDT and YNNKEL (reference sequence). V shed 7 bases, J shed 2 bases, and the junction held 4 bases outside the gene matches. The length of the CDR3 is 13 residues. CDR3 sequence: CASIARGQETQYF. In nucleotides, the CDR3 is TGTGCCAGCATCGCGCGGGGGCAAGAGACCCAGTACTTC.

In the case of this clonotype: A read error may explain this, as a much larger clone is one base away. The chain has TRBV24-1 and TRBJ2-2, with D perhaps TRBD1 (6 bases). Germline lookup yields CDR1 KGHDR and CDR2 SFDVKD. The V end lost 4 bases, the J end lost 7 bases, and 15 bases lay between the germline ends. This CDR3 contains 15 residues. CDR3 DNA sequence: TGTGCCACCAGTGACCGAGGACAGCTCAACGGGGAGCTGTTTTTT. This translates into CATSDRGQLNGELFF.

The chain couples TRBV6-1 to TRBJ2-7; D is possibly TRBD2 (5 bases). This CDR3 comprises 15 residues. The ends were cut back, 5 bases at V and 5 bases at J, with 19 bases in the middle. Germline CDR1 reads MNHNS; CDR2 reads SASEGT. The CDR3 region has the DNA TGTGCCAGCAGTTTGAAAGGGCCCAGGAGGAACGAGCAGTACTTC. It codes for CASSLKGPRRNEQYF.

As concerns this clonotype: This may come from a read error, since a much larger clone is one base off. This chain joins TRBV29-1 and TRBJ1-1; TRBD1 matches 12 bases. In germline, CDR1 is SQVTM, CDR2 ANQGSEA. The V gene end was trimmed by 6 bases and the J gene end by 5 bases; junction bases not matched to a gene: 13. CDR3 length: 16 amino acids. CDR3 bases: TGCAGCGTCCGGCCGGGACAGGGGGCAAGGGCAACTGAAGCTTTCTTT. Translating it yields CSVRPGQGARATEAFF. The variable domain in full, with the rest retrieved from reference TRBV29-1 and TRBJ1-1, is SAVISQKPSRDICQRGTSLTIQCQVDSQVTMMFWYRQQPGQSLTLIATANQGSEATYESGFVIDKFPISRPNLTFSTLTVSNMSPEDSSIYLCSVRPGQGARATEAFFGQGTRLTVV.

This clonotype has more than one count but fewer than ten. A much larger clone differs from this one at a single base, so this may be a read error. The CDR3 spells CASSTRLAGYNEQFF. The CDR3 nucleotides are TGCGCCAGCAGCACCAGGCTAGCGGGCTACAATGAGCAGTTCTTC. The chain employs TRBV10-2 and TRBJ2-1; TRBD2 matches at 8 bases. This CDR3 is built from 15 residues. The V and J ends lost 6 bases and 3 bases, in that order; junction bases with no gene match: 7. The germline CDR1 and CDR2 sequences are WSHSY and SAAADI.

This clonotype was seen repeatedly, ten times or more. The chain combines TRBV7-2 with TRBJ2-7; D is undetermined. CDR1 and CDR2 from the germline V gene are SGHTA and FQGNSA. The V end was cut by 3 bases, the J end by 3 bases, with 9 bases between. This CDR3 contains 13 residues. This chain's CDR3 is CASSFGPIYEQYF. DNA of the CDR3: TGTGCCAGCAGCTTTGGGCCCATCTACGAGCAGTACTTC.

This CDR3 is CASSQDGRATEAFF. For the CDR3, the DNA is TGTGCCAGCTCACAAGACGGAAGAGCCACTGAAGCTTTCTTT. This chain uses TRBV18 with TRBJ1-1; no reliable D call. V was pared by 4 bases and J by 4 bases, with 13 bases between. The CDR3 runs to 14 residues. From germline, CDR1 is KGHSH and CDR2 LQKENI.

Many counts were recorded for this clonotype. In DNA form, the CDR3 reads TGTGCCAGCAGCGGACAGGGACGAAGCAATCAGCCCCAGCATTTT. Encoded protein: CASSGQGRSNQPQHF. The chain uses TRBV2 and TRBJ1-5, with TRBD1 matching over 8 bases. CDR3 size: 15 residues. Germline CDR1 reads SNHLY; CDR2 reads FYNNEI. V trimming: 6 bases; J trimming: 1 base; junction bases outside the gene matches: 5.

This clonotype was recorded a few times. The chain links TRBV19 to TRBJ2-3; D perhaps matches TRBD1 (5 bases). This CDR3 region has 12 residues. The germline V gene has CDR1 LNHDA and CDR2 SQIVND (reference sequence). Deletions cut 1 base from V and 14 bases from J, with 13 bases between. CDR3 amino acids: CASSIGGQTLYF. CDR3 sequence (DNA): TGTGCCAGTAGTATAGGGGGCCAGACTCTGTATTTT.